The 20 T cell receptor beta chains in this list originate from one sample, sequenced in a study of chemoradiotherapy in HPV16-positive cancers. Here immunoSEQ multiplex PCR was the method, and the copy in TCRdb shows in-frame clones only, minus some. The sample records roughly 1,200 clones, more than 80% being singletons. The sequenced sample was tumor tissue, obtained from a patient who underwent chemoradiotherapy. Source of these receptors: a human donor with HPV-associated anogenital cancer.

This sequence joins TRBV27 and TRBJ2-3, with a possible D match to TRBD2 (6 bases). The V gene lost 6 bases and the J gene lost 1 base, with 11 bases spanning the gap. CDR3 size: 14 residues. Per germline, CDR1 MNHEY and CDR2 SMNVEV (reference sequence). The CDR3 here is CASRRRDGTDTQYF. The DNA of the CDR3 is TGTGCCAGCAGGAGGAGGGACGGCACAGATACGCAGTATTTT.

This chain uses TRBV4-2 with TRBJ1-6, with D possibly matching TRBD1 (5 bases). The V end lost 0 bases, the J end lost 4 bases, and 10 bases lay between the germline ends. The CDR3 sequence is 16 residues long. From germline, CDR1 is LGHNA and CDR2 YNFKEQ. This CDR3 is CASSQDPPGYNSPLHF. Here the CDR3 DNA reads TGTGCCAGCAGCCAAGATCCCCCAGGGTATAATTCACCCCTCCACTTT.

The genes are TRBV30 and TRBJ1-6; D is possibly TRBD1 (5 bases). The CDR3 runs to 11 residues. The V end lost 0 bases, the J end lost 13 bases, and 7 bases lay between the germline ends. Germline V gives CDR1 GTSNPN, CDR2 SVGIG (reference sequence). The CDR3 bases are TGTGCCTGGAGTGTTGGGGGGCCCCTCCACTTT. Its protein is CAWSVGGPLHF.

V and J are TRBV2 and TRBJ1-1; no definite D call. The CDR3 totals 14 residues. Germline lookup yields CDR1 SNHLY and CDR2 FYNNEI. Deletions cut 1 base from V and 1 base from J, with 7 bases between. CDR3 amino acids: CASSEEGSNTEAFF. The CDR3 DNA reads TGTGCCAGCAGTGAAGAAGGTTCGAACACTGAAGCTTTCTTT.

Written as DNA, the CDR3 is TGCGCCAGCAGTACCAGGGGCGGAGAAAAACTGTTTTTT. This codes for CASSTRGGEKLFF. This chain joins TRBV10-2 and TRBJ1-4; D possibly corresponds to TRBD1 (6 bases). Germline-derived CDR1 and CDR2 are WSHSY and SAAADI. The CDR3 sequence is 13 residues long. V was clipped by 5 bases and J by 8 bases, with 12 bases between them.

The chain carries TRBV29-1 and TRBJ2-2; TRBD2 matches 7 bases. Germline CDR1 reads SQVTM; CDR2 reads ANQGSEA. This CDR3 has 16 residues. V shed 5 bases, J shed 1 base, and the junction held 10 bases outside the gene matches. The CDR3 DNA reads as TGCAGCGTTTTCGGGGGAGGGAGTATGAACACCGGGGAGCTGTTTTTT. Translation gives CSVFGGGSMNTGELFF.

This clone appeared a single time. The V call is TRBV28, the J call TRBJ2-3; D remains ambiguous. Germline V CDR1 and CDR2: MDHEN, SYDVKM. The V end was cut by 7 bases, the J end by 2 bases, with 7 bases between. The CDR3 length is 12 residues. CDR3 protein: CASKLNTDTQYF. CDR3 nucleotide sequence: TGTGCCAGCAAGTTGAACACAGATACGCAGTATTTT.

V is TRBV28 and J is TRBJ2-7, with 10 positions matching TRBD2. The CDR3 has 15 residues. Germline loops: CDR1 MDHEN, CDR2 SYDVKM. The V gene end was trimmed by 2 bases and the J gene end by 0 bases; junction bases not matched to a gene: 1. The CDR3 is CASSLRTSGSYEQYF. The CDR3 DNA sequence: TGTGCCAGCAGTTTAAGGACTAGCGGCTCCTACGAGCAGTACTTC. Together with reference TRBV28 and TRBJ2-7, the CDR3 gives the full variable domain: DVKVTQSSRYLVKRTGEKVFLECVQDMDHENMFWYRQDPGLGLRLIYFSYDVKMKEKGDIPEGYSVSREKKERFSLILESASTNQTSMYLCASSLRTSGSYEQYFGPGTRLTVT.

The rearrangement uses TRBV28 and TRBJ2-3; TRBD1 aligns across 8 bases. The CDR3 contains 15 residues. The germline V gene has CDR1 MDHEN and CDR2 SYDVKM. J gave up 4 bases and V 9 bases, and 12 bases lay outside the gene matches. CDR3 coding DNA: TGTGCCAGTTCTCTCCGGGACAGGTGGCCAGATACGCAGTATTTT. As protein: CASSLRDRWPDTQYF.

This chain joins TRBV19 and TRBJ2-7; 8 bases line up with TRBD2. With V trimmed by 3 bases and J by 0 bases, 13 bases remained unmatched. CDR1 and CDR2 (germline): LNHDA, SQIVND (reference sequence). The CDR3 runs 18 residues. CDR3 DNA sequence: TGTGCCAGTAGTATCCCCTCCGCGGGAGGTCGCAGCTCCTACGAGCAGTACTTC. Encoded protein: CASSIPSAGGRSSYEQYF.

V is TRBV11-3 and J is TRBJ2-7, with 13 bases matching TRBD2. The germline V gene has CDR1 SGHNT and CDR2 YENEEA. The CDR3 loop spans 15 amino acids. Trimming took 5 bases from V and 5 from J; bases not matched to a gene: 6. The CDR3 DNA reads TGTGCCAGCAGCCACGGGACTAGCGGGATCGACGAGCAGTACTTC. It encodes CASSHGTSGIDEQYF. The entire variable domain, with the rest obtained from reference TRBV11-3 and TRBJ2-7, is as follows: EAGVVQSPRYKIIEKKQPVAFWCNPISGHNTLYWYLQNLGQGPELLIRYENEEAVDDSQLPKDRFSAERLKGVDSTLKIQPAELGDSAVYLCASSHGTSGIDEQYFGPGTRLTVT.

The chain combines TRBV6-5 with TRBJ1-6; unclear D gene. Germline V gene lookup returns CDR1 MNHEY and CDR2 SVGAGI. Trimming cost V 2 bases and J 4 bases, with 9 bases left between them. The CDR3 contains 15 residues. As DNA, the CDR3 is TGTGCCAGCAGTTACGGGCAGAAGTATAATTCACCCCTCCACTTT. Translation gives CASSYGQKYNSPLHF.

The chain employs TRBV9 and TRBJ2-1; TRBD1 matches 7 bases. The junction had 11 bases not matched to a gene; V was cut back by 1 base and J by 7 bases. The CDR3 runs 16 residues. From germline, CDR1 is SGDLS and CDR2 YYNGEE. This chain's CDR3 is CASSVTDRVLVNEQFF. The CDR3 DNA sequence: TGTGCCAGCAGCGTAACCGACAGGGTATTAGTGAATGAGCAGTTCTTC.

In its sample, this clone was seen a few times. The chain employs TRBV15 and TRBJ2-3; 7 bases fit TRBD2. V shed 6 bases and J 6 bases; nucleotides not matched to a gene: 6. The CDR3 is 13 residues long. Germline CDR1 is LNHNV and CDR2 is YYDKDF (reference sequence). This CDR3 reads CATRGGGGDTQYF. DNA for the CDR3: TGTGCCACCAGGGGCGGGGGTGGCGATACGCAGTATTTT.

The CDR3 protein is CASSARPGEDNEKLFF. Written as DNA, the CDR3 is TGTGCCAGCAGCGCCCGGCCAGGTGAGGATAATGAAAAACTGTTTTTT. The V gene is TRBV9, the J gene TRBJ1-4; D gene unclear. Germline CDR1 and CDR2: SGDLS and YYNGEE. This CDR3 region has 16 residues. V was trimmed by 3 bases and J by 4 bases, leaving 16 bases between them.

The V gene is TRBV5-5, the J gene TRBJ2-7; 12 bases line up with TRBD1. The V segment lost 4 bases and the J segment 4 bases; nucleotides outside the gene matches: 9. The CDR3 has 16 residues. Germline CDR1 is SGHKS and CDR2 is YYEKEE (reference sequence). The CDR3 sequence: CASSAPGTGGMYEQYF. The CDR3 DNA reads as TGTGCCAGCAGCGCCCCCGGGACAGGGGGCATGTACGAGCAGTACTTC.

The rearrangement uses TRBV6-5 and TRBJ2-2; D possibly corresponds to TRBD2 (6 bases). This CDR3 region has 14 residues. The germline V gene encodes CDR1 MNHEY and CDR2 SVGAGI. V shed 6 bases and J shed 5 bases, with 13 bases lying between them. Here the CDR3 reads CASRLPGGTGELFF. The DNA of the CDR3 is TGTGCCAGCAGACTGCCAGGAGGGACCGGGGAGCTGTTTTTT.

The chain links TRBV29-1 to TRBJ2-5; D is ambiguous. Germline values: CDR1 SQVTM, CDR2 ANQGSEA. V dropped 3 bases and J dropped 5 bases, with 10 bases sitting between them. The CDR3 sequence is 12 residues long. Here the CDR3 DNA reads TGCAGCGTTGATGCTAAAAGGGAGACCCAGTACTTC. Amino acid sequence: CSVDAKRETQYF.

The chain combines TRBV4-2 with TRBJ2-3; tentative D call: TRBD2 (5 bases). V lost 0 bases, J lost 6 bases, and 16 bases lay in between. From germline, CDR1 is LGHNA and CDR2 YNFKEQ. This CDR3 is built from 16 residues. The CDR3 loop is CASSQEDAASYDTQYF. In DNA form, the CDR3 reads TGTGCCAGCAGCCAAGAAGACGCGGCTAGCTACGATACGCAGTATTTT.

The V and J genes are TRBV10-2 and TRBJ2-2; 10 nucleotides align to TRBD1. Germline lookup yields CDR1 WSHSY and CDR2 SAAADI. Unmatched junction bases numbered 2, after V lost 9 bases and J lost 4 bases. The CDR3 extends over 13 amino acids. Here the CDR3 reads CASRDRGTGELFF. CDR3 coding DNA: TGCGCCAGTAGGGACAGGGGCACCGGGGAGCTGTTTTTT.